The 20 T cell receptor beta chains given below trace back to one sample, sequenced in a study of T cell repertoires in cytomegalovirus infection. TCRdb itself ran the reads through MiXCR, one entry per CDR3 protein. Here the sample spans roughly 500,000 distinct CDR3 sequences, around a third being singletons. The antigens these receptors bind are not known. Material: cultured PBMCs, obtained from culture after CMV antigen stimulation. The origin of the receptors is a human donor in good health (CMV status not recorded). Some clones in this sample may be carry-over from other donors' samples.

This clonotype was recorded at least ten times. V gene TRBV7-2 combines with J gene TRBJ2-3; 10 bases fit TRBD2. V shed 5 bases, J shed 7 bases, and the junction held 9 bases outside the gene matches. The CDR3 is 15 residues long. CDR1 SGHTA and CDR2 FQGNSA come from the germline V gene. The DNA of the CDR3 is TGTGCCAGCAGCCCCGATCGGACTAGCGGAAATACGCAGTATTTT. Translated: CASSPDRTSGNTQYF.

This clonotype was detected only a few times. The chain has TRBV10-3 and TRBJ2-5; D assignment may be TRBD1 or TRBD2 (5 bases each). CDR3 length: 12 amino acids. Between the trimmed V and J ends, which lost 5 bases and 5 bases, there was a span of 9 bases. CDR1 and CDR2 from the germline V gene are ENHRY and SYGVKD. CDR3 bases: TGTGCCATCAGTAAGGGGACGGAGACCCAGTACTTC. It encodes CAISKGTETQYF.

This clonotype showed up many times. CDR3 coding DNA: TGTGCCAGCAGCCACCCCCGGGGTTGGGACATTCAGTACTTC. Protein: CASSHPRGWDIQYF. This chain uses TRBV7-8 with TRBJ2-4; tentatively, D is TRBD2 (5 bases). V shed 5 bases and J shed 8 bases, with 16 bases lying between them. The CDR3 extends over 14 amino acids. Germline assignment: CDR1 SGHVS and CDR2 FQNEAQ.

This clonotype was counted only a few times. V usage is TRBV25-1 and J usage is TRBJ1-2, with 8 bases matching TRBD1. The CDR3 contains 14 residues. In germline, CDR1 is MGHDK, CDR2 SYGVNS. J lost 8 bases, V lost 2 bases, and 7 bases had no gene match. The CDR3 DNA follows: TGTGCCAGCAGTGAACCAGGGGGCGGCTACGGCTACACCTTC. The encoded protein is CASSEPGGGYGYTF.

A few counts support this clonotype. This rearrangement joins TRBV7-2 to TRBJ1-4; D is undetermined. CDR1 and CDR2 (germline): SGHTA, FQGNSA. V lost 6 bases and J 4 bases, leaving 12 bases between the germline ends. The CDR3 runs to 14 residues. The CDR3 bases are TGTGCCAGCAGTTCCGGGCCCCGTAATGAAAAACTGTTTTTT. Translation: CASSSGPRNEKLFF. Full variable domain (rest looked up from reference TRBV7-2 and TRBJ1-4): GAGVSQSPSNKVTEKGKDVELRCDPISGHTALYWYRQSLGQGLEFLIYFQGNSAPDKSGLPSDRFSAERTGGSVSTLTIQRTQQEDSAVYLCASSSGPRNEKLFFGSGTQLSVL.

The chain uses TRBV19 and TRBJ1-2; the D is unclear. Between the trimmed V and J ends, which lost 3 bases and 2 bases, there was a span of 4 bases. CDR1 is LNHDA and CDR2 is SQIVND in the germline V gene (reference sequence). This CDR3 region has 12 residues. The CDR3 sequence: CASSIRNYGYTF. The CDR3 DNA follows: TGTGCCAGTAGTATCAGGAACTATGGCTACACCTTC.

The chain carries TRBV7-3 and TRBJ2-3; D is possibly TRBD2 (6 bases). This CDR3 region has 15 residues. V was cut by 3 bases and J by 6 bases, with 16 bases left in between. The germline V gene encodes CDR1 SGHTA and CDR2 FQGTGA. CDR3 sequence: CASSFQAHAGDTQYF. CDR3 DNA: TGTGCCAGCAGCTTCCAAGCTCACGCGGGGGATACGCAGTATTTT.

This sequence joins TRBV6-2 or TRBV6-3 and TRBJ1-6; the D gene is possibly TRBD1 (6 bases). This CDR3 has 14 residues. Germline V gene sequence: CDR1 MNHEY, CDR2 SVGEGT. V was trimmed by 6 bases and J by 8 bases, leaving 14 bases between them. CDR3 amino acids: CASSQQGNDSPLHF. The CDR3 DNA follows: TGTGCCAGCAGCCAACAGGGTAACGATTCACCCCTCCACTTT.

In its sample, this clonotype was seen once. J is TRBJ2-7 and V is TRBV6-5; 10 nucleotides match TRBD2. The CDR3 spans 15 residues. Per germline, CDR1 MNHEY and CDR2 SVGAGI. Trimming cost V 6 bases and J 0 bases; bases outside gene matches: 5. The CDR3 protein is CASRKRTSGSYEQYV. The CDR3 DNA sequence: TGTGCCAGCAGAAAAAGGACTAGCGGCTCCTACGAGCAGTACGTC.

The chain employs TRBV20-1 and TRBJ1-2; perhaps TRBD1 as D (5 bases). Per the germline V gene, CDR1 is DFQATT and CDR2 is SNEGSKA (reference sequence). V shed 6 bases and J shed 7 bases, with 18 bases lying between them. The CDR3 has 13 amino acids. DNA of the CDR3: TGCAGTGCCGCGGTTTCAGGGTTAGGTGGCTACACCTTC. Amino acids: CSAAVSGLGGYTF.

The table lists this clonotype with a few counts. CDR3 region: CASSQGPNTEAFF. The CDR3 nucleotides are TGCGCCAGCAGCCAAGGACCGAACACTGAAGCTTTCTTT. This rearrangement joins TRBV4-1 to TRBJ1-1; D is undetermined. CDR3 length equals 13 residues. CDR1 MGHRA and CDR2 YSYEKL come from the germline V gene. V was trimmed by 1 base and J by 1 base, leaving 4 bases between them.

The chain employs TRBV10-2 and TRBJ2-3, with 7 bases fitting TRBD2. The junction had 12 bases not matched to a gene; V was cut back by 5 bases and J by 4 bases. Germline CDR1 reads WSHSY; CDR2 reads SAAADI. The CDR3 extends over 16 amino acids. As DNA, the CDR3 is TGCGCCAGCAGTCGGGGGGAGGGAGGAAGCCCAGATACGCAGTATTTT. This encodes CASSRGEGGSPDTQYF.

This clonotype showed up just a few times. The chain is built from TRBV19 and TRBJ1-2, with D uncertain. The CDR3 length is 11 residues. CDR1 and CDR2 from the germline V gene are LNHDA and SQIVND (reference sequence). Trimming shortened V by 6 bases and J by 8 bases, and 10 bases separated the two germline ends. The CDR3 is CASRSGYGYTF. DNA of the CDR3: TGTGCCAGTAGGAGTGGTTACGGCTACACCTTC.

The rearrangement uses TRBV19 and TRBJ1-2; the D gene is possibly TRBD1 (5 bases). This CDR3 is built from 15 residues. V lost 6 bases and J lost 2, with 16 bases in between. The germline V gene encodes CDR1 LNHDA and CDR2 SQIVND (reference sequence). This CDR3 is CASRSRPGTNYGYTF. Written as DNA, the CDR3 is TGTGCCAGTAGAAGCCGCCCCGGGACGAACTATGGCTACACCTTC.

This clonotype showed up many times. The CDR3 DNA reads TGTGCCAGCAGTTACCGAAGTAGCAATCAGCCCCAGCATTTT. Protein product: CASSYRSSNQPQHF. This chain uses TRBV6-5 with TRBJ1-5; D gene ambiguous. CDR3 size: 14 residues. The germline V and J ends were trimmed by 2 bases and 0 bases, with 5 bases remaining between them. Germline CDR1 MNHEY, CDR2 SVGAGI.

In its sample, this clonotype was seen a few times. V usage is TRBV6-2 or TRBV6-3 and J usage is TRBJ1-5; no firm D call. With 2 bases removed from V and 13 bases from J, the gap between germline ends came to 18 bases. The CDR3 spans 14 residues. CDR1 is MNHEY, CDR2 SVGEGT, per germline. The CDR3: CASSYPNVKGDQHF. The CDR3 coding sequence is TGTGCCAGCAGTTACCCCAATGTTAAGGGAGATCAGCATTTT.

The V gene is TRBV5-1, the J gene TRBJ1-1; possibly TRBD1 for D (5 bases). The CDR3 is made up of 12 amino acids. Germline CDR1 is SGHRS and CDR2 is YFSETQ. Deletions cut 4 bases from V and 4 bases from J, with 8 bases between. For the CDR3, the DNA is TGCGCCAGCAGCGTAGGGGTCACTGAAGCTTTCTTT. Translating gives CASSVGVTEAFF.

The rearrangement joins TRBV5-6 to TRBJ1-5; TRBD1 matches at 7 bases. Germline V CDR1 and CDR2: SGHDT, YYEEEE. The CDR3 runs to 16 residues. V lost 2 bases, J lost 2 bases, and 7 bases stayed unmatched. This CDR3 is CASSLQGRFGNQPQHF. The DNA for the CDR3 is TGTGCCAGCAGCTTACAGGGGAGGTTTGGCAATCAGCCCCAGCATTTT.

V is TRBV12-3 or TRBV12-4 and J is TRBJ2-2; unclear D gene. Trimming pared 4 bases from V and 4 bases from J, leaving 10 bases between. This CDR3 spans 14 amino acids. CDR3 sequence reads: CASSYRTLTGELFF. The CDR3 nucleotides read TGTGCCAGCAGTTATAGGACCCTCACCGGGGAGCTGTTTTTT.

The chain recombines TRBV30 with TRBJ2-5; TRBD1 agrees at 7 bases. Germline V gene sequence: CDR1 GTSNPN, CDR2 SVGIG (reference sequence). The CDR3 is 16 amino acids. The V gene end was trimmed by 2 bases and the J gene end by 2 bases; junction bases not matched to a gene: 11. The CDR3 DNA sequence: TGTGCCTGGAGTACAGGGGTGAGGATTGGGCAAGAGACCCAGTACTTC. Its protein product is CAWSTGVRIGQETQYF.